The rows below give T cell receptor beta chains drawn from one sample of a study of blood T cells in healthy people across ages. TCRdb redid the calling of the 5' RACE reads with MiXCR, one entry per CDR3 protein. The sample has 700,000 to 900,000 distinct CDR3 sequences; 20% to 30% are singletons. The sample was also reused in another study, on T cells of mothers and their children.

Material for sequencing was blood. The receptors here all came from a boy between 10 and 17 years old in good health. Both conserved end residues are trimmed from each CDR3. The order of the fields is CDR3 protein, clone size, J gene, V gene. Only some rows state a clone size, as once, few, many or a class for expanded clones.

cdr3_aa: ASRRSGGDYGYT
clone_size: -
j_call: TRBJ1-2
v_call: TRBV27

cdr3_aa: ASSLSGASPETQY
clone_size: few
j_call: TRBJ2-5
v_call: TRBV12-3/TRBV12-4

cdr3_aa: ASSSRTSGVSSYNEQF
clone_size: -
j_call: TRBJ2-1
v_call: TRBV9

cdr3_aa: ASSLGEDYGYT
clone_size: -
j_call: TRBJ1-2
v_call: TRBV12-3/TRBV12-4

cdr3_aa: SATRDSNNEKLF
clone_size: -
j_call: TRBJ1-4
v_call: TRBV20-1

cdr3_aa: ASSLVRLAGDNEQF
clone_size: -
j_call: TRBJ2-1
v_call: TRBV7-9

cdr3_aa: ASSLIPGTNTGELF
clone_size: -
j_call: TRBJ2-2
v_call: TRBV5-1

cdr3_aa: ASSAPGKPGSPLH
clone_size: -
j_call: TRBJ1-6
v_call: TRBV12-3/TRBV12-4

cdr3_aa: ASSFSLAGGRLFSKTQY
clone_size: -
j_call: TRBJ2-5
v_call: TRBV12-3/TRBV12-4

cdr3_aa: SAATLPRGGGYT
clone_size: few
j_call: TRBJ1-2
v_call: TRBV20-1

cdr3_aa: SVEGGDEYNEQF
clone_size: -
j_call: TRBJ2-1
v_call: TRBV29-1

cdr3_aa: AWSPSLGNTIY
clone_size: -
j_call: TRBJ1-3
v_call: TRBV30

cdr3_aa: ASSPRGGGEKLF
clone_size: few
j_call: TRBJ1-4
v_call: TRBV13

cdr3_aa: ASSLPRGTEAF
clone_size: -
j_call: TRBJ1-1
v_call: TRBV12-3/TRBV12-4

cdr3_aa: ASSSGDRAYNEQF
clone_size: -
j_call: TRBJ2-1
v_call: TRBV7-9

cdr3_aa: ASSSRGGLGETQY
clone_size: -
j_call: -
v_call: TRBV19

cdr3_aa: ASMRLQGRAYEQY
clone_size: -
j_call: TRBJ2-7
v_call: TRBV28

cdr3_aa: ASTHRTEHYGYT
clone_size: -
j_call: TRBJ1-2
v_call: TRBV12-3/TRBV12-4

cdr3_aa: SVDRTASDTQY
clone_size: many
j_call: TRBJ2-3
v_call: TRBV29-1

cdr3_aa: AGSVVAGWETQY
clone_size: -
j_call: TRBJ2-5
v_call: TRBV9

cdr3_aa: SATGTETYYGYT
clone_size: few
j_call: TRBJ1-2
v_call: TRBV20-1

cdr3_aa: ATSTWRAQETQY
clone_size: few
j_call: TRBJ2-5
v_call: TRBV15

cdr3_aa: ASRPNGGDNEQF
clone_size: few
j_call: TRBJ2-1
v_call: TRBV12-3/TRBV12-4

cdr3_aa: ASSVLSGTHQETQY
clone_size: few
j_call: TRBJ2-5
v_call: TRBV11-1

cdr3_aa: ASSFLGGQADYGYT
clone_size: -
j_call: TRBJ1-2
v_call: TRBV27

cdr3_aa: SARDAGISTGELF
clone_size: -
j_call: TRBJ2-2
v_call: TRBV20-1

cdr3_aa: ASSRAGPGAEAF
clone_size: once
j_call: TRBJ1-1
v_call: TRBV12-3/TRBV12-4

cdr3_aa: ASSTTRPQGLGEKLF
clone_size: -
j_call: TRBJ1-4
v_call: TRBV6-5

cdr3_aa: ASSLAAGVLGEQY
clone_size: -
j_call: TRBJ2-7
v_call: TRBV5-1

cdr3_aa: ASSLVTAQADTQY
clone_size: -
j_call: TRBJ2-3
v_call: TRBV5-1

cdr3_aa: ASSQAQGGSSGANVLT
clone_size: -
j_call: TRBJ2-6
v_call: TRBV4-2

cdr3_aa: ASRGQGKETQY
clone_size: few
j_call: TRBJ2-5
v_call: TRBV2

cdr3_aa: ASSSQTSDHEQY
clone_size: -
j_call: -
v_call: TRBV12-3/TRBV12-4

cdr3_aa: ASSASGGLRNEQF
clone_size: few
j_call: -
v_call: TRBV10-1

cdr3_aa: ASSLGQENYQETQY
clone_size: -
j_call: TRBJ2-5
v_call: TRBV3-1

cdr3_aa: ASSEARDGTYGYT
clone_size: -
j_call: TRBJ1-2
v_call: TRBV6-1

cdr3_aa: ASSLTGAEQF
clone_size: few
j_call: -
v_call: TRBV5-1

cdr3_aa: ASSLRQGKGEQF
clone_size: few
j_call: -
v_call: TRBV13

cdr3_aa: ASSFQAGGNQPQH
clone_size: few
j_call: TRBJ1-5
v_call: TRBV7-2

cdr3_aa: ASSYLRGRTTIPDTQY
clone_size: -
j_call: TRBJ2-3
v_call: TRBV6-5

cdr3_aa: ASSQDRRRGGDTQY
clone_size: -
j_call: TRBJ2-3
v_call: TRBV4-2

cdr3_aa: ASSQDLELAETQY
clone_size: -
j_call: TRBJ2-5
v_call: TRBV3-1

cdr3_aa: ASTLGGRELYSNQPQH
clone_size: few
j_call: TRBJ1-5
v_call: TRBV12-3/TRBV12-4

cdr3_aa: SARSEGSAQETQY
clone_size: few
j_call: TRBJ2-5
v_call: TRBV20-1

cdr3_aa: ASKGLLGRSYNEQF
clone_size: few
j_call: TRBJ2-1
v_call: TRBV10-2

cdr3_aa: ASSLTSGTGTQY
clone_size: few
j_call: TRBJ2-3
v_call: TRBV5-1

cdr3_aa: ASSRELNYEQY
clone_size: -
j_call: -
v_call: TRBV12-3/TRBV12-4

cdr3_aa: ASSTGPGGETQY
clone_size: -
j_call: TRBJ2-5
v_call: TRBV28

cdr3_aa: ASSAQRETQY
clone_size: few
j_call: TRBJ2-5
v_call: TRBV11-2